These 3 T cell receptor beta chains were all obtained from the same sample, sequenced in a study of neurological immune-mediated disorders. Each CDR3 protein is one row after TCRdb ran MiXCR on the 5' RACE reads. The sample lists more than 75,000 distinct CDR3 sequences, roughly 4.7% seen once, with about 2% in the top ten. The sequenced sample was PBMCs. The receptor source for this set is a woman in her 30s with multiple sclerosis.

There are many counts of this clonotype. This chain links TRBV7-8 with TRBJ1-4, with D hard to call. The CDR3 consists of 15 residues. Trimming shortened V by 4 bases and J by 7 bases, and 16 bases separated the two germline ends. The germline V gene has CDR1 SGHVS and CDR2 FQNEAQ. CDR3 region: CASSSRGAGIEKLFF. DNA for the CDR3: TGTGCCAGCAGCTCGCGGGGAGCCGGGATTGAAAAACTGTTTTTT.

This clonotype was seen at least ten times. V is TRBV7-8 and J is TRBJ2-1, with D unclear. This CDR3 is 11 amino acids long. CDR1 and CDR2 (germline): SGHVS, FQNEAQ. V was pared by 4 bases and J by 6 bases, with 4 bases between. CDR3 loop: CASSSSNEQFF. The CDR3 DNA reads as TGTGCCAGCAGCTCGTCCAATGAGCAGTTCTTC.

This clonotype was seen only a few times. The chain uses TRBV12-3 or TRBV12-4 and TRBJ1-5; no reliable D call. The CDR3 has 14 amino acids. Trimming stripped 1 base from V and 7 bases from J, with 11 bases between. The CDR3, as DNA: TGTGCCAGCAGTTTAGGGGTTGGTGAGCAGCCCCAGCATTTT. Amino acids: CASSLGVGEQPQHF.